These 23 T cell receptor beta chains share one sample of origin, sequenced in a study of cytotoxic CD8 clonotypes in ibrutinib-treated CLL. The data were produced by immunoSEQ multiplex PCR, yet TCRdb's version contains in-frame clones alone and is incomplete. The sample records 20,000 to 30,000 clones, around 75% being singletons. Sequenced material: PBMCs, taken after 24 months of ibrutinib treatment. Receptors originate from a human donor with chronic lymphocytic leukemia.

The V call is TRBV19, the J call TRBJ1-5; 8 bases are a match to TRBD1. V shed 2 bases and J 6 bases; nucleotides not matched to a gene: 3. The CDR3 has 14 amino acids. Germline V CDR1 and CDR2: LNHDA, SQIVND (reference sequence). The DNA of the CDR3 is TGTGCCAGTAGTATACAGGGGGCGAGTCAGCCCCAGCATTTT. Protein sequence: CASSIQGASQPQHF.

CDR3 amino acids: CASSSPTSGENNEQFF. The CDR3 coding sequence is TGTGCCAGCAGCTCCCCGACTAGCGGGGAAAACAATGAGCAGTTCTTC. V usage is TRBV7-9 and J usage is TRBJ2-1; 11 nucleotides line up with TRBD2. CDR1 is SEHNR and CDR2 is FQNEAQ in the germline V gene (reference sequence). This CDR3 is 16 amino acids long. V lost 4 bases, J lost 5 bases, and 7 bases stayed unmatched.

The chain carries TRBV19 and TRBJ1-2; D is uncertain. The germline V gene has CDR1 LNHDA and CDR2 SQIVND (reference sequence). The V gene lost 7 bases and the J gene lost 4 bases, with 19 bases spanning the gap. The CDR3 spans 15 residues. The CDR3 here is CASIPSGIWGYGYTF. CDR3 DNA sequence: TGTGCCAGTATCCCATCGGGCATTTGGGGCTATGGCTACACCTTC.

The chain links TRBV18 to TRBJ2-5, with TRBD1 identical over 7 bases. V lost 3 bases to trimming and J lost 5 bases; unmatched junction nucleotides: 18. Germline V CDR1 and CDR2: KGHSH, LQKENI. There are 18 residues in the CDR3. This CDR3 is CASSPRQGTAANGETQYF. The CDR3 DNA is TGTGCCAGCTCACCGCGACAGGGAACGGCGGCCAACGGCGAGACCCAGTACTTC.

This rearrangement joins TRBV27 to TRBJ2-7; 9 positions match TRBD2. This CDR3 spans 15 amino acids. V lost 6 bases and J lost 4; bases outside the gene matches: 10. Germline V lookup: CDR1 MNHEY, CDR2 SMNVEV (reference sequence). This CDR3 reads CASSPGVAGVYEQYF. The DNA for the CDR3 is TGTGCCAGCAGCCCCGGGGTAGCGGGGGTTTACGAGCAGTACTTC.

The CDR3 here is CASSEIGTGDYEQYF. The CDR3 coding sequence is TGCGCCAGCAGTGAGATAGGGACAGGGGATTATGAGCAGTACTTC. The chain is built from TRBV10-1 and TRBJ2-7, with 10 bases identical to TRBD1. The CDR3 sequence is 15 residues long. V lost 2 bases and J lost 7; bases outside the gene matches: 8. Germline lookup yields CDR1 WNHNN and CDR2 SYGVQD (reference sequence).

This rearrangement joins TRBV7-2 to TRBJ1-2, with 7 bases identical to TRBD1. The ends lost 1 base at V and 5 bases at J; junction bases unmatched: 4. Germline V lookup: CDR1 SGHTA, CDR2 FQGNSA. The CDR3 length is 14 residues. The CDR3 loop is CASSLGAGGYGYTF. The DNA of the CDR3 is TGTGCCAGCAGCTTAGGCGCAGGGGGGTATGGCTACACCTTC.

The rearrangement uses TRBV19 and TRBJ2-7; 8 bases fit TRBD1. This CDR3 contains 14 residues. Germline CDR1 LNHDA, CDR2 SQIVND (reference sequence). V lost 4 bases to trimming and J lost 7 bases; unmatched junction nucleotides: 9. The CDR3 DNA is TGTGCCAGTAGTACCCGGGACAGGACTCTTGAGCAGTACTTC. As protein: CASSTRDRTLEQYF.

V gene TRBV19 combines with J gene TRBJ1-1; a possible D gene is TRBD1 (5 bases). The CDR3 consists of 13 residues. CDR1 is LNHDA and CDR2 is SQIVND in the germline V gene (reference sequence). The V end was cut by 6 bases, the J end by 8 bases, with 16 bases between. The CDR3 region has the DNA TGTGCCAGTAGGAACCTCGGGACTCGAGAAGCTTTCTTT. It is translated as CASRNLGTREAFF.

The V and J genes are TRBV18 and TRBJ2-7; 8 nucleotides line up with TRBD1. This CDR3 contains 15 residues. The V gene's germline CDR1 is KGHSH and CDR2 LQKENI. J lost 3 bases, V lost 0 bases, and 4 bases had no gene match. The CDR3 coding sequence is TGTGCCAGCTCACCACCAGGGGACAGGTACTACGAGCAGTACTTC. Its translation: CASSPPGDRYYEQYF.

The chain employs TRBV11-2 and TRBJ2-5, with a weak D call TRBD2 (5 bases). The CDR3 extends over 14 amino acids. Germline values: CDR1 SGHAT, CDR2 FQNNGV. Trimming shortened V by 0 bases and J by 4 bases, and 9 bases separated the two germline ends. CDR3 sequence (DNA): TGTGCCAGCAGCTTAGATCCCGGGGTAGAGACCCAGTACTTC. It encodes CASSLDPGVETQYF.

The rearrangement joins TRBV4-1 to TRBJ2-7, with D hard to call. Germline V CDR1 and CDR2: MGHRA, YSYEKL. The germline V and J ends were trimmed by 0 bases and 3 bases, with 6 bases remaining between them. This CDR3 has 13 residues. This CDR3 is CASSQDKGYEQYF. In DNA form, the CDR3 reads TGCGCCAGCAGCCAAGATAAGGGCTACGAGCAGTACTTC.

V and J are TRBV29-1 and TRBJ1-2; TRBD1 agrees at 9 bases. This CDR3 has 12 residues. Germline CDR1 SQVTM, CDR2 ANQGSEA. V shed 6 bases and J 7 bases; nucleotides not matched to a gene: 6. The CDR3 DNA is TGCAGCGTCCCACAGGGGGCGTTTGGCTACACCTTC. Translation: CSVPQGAFGYTF.

This clone has just one count. The rearrangement uses TRBV29-1 and TRBJ2-7; 11 nucleotides match TRBD2. Germline-derived CDR1 and CDR2 are SQVTM and ANQGSEA. This CDR3 has 13 amino acids. The junction had 4 bases not matched to a gene; V was cut back by 7 bases and J by 2 bases. The CDR3 here is CSALTSGAYEQYF. CDR3 in DNA: TGCAGCGCCCTGACTAGCGGGGCCTACGAGCAGTACTTC.

The chain carries TRBV9 and TRBJ1-1, with D uncertain. Germline CDR1 reads SGDLS; CDR2 reads YYNGEE. V was shortened by 0 bases and J by 0 bases, with 9 bases between the two germline ends. CDR3 length: 15 amino acids. In DNA form, the CDR3 reads TGTGCCAGCAGCGTAGAACCGGGTCTGAACACTGAAGCTTTCTTT. Translation: CASSVEPGLNTEAFF.

V gene TRBV18 combines with J gene TRBJ1-5, with D hard to call. The CDR3 spans 14 residues. The germline CDR1 and CDR2 sequences are KGHSH and LQKENI. V lost 6 bases to trimming and J lost 0 bases, with 9 bases between them. The CDR3 loop is CASSPFGSNQPQHF. The CDR3 region has the DNA TGTGCCAGCTCGCCCTTTGGTAGCAATCAGCCCCAGCATTTT.

This rearrangement joins TRBV10-1 to TRBJ2-4; no definite D call. CDR3 length: 15 amino acids. Trimming cost V 0 bases and J 2 bases, with 8 bases left between them. Germline-derived CDR1 and CDR2 are WNHNN and SYGVQD (reference sequence). CDR3 in amino acids: CASSESVLPKNIQYF. The CDR3 DNA reads as TGCGCCAGCAGTGAGTCTGTCCTTCCCAAAAACATTCAGTACTTC.

The chain recombines TRBV29-1 with TRBJ1-2; 7 bases fit TRBD1. The CDR3 totals 13 residues. Germline assignment: CDR1 SQVTM and CDR2 ANQGSEA. V trimming: 4 bases; J trimming: 9 bases; junction bases outside the gene matches: 11. CDR3 in DNA: TGCAGCGTTGGATTGGGACAGTCTCCCAGCTACACCTTC. Translation gives CSVGLGQSPSYTF.

The V and J genes are TRBV14 and TRBJ1-6; the match to TRBD1 covers 8 bases. CDR3 length equals 16 residues. With 4 bases clipped from V and 10 bases from J, the junction kept 12 bases outside the gene matches. CDR1 is SGHDN and CDR2 is FVKESK in the germline V gene. CDR3 sequence: CASSRRTGIVKSPLHF. CDR3 bases: TGTGCCAGCAGCCGACGGACAGGGATCGTAAAATCACCCCTCCACTTT.

The rearrangement uses TRBV5-1 and TRBJ2-5, with 9 bases lining up with TRBD1. Trimming cost V 4 bases and J 5 bases; bases outside gene matches: 3. Looked up from germline, CDR1 is SGHRS and CDR2 is YFSETQ. This CDR3 spans 13 amino acids. The CDR3 protein is CASSPGTGETQYF. CDR3 nucleotides: TGCGCCAGCAGCCCCGGGACAGGGGAGACCCAGTACTTC. Together with reference TRBV5-1 and TRBJ2-5, the CDR3 gives the full variable domain: KAGVTQTPRYLIKTRGQQVTLSCSPISGHRSVSWYQQTPGQGLQFLFEYFSETQRNKGNFPGRFSGRQFSNSRSEMNVSTLELGDSALYLCASSPGTGETQYFGPGTRLLVL.

This sequence joins TRBV5-8 and TRBJ2-3, with D possibly matching TRBD2 (6 bases). CDR3 length: 16 residues. The germline CDR1 and CDR2 sequences are SGHTS and YDEGEE. The V end lost 2 bases, the J end lost 0 bases, and 13 bases lay between the germline ends. Written as DNA, the CDR3 is TGTGCCAGCAGCTTAGGGACTGTATTTAGCACAGATACGCAGTATTTT. Residues: CASSLGTVFSTDTQYF.

The rearrangement links TRBV19 to TRBJ1-2, with 9 bases lining up with TRBD1. Germline CDR1 reads LNHDA; CDR2 reads SQIVND (reference sequence). The CDR3 totals 13 residues. The V and J ends lost 3 bases and 5 bases, in that order; junction bases with no gene match: 1. CDR3 sequence reads: CASSMGQGYGYTF. The CDR3 nucleotides read TGTGCCAGTAGTATGGGACAGGGATATGGCTACACCTTC.

This clone came up a few times. The chain joins TRBV5-6 to TRBJ1-2; 8 bases fit TRBD1. The CDR3 length is 14 residues. The germline CDR1 and CDR2 sequences are SGHDT and YYEEEE. Trimming cost V 3 bases and J 6 bases; bases outside gene matches: 7. In nucleotides, the CDR3 is TGTGCCAGCAGCTGGGCGTCCAGGGGGCATGGCTACACCTTC. Its translation: CASSWASRGHGYTF.